Presented here are 32 T cell receptor beta chains from one specimen sequenced in a study of T cells in Graves' hyperthyroidism and ophthalmopathy. What was amplified from RNA transcripts were TCR beta CDR3 regions. Initially, a first-round RT-PCR of the TCR CDR3 employed the HTBI primer set. MiXCR, applied by TCRdb to the multiplex PCR reads, yields one record per CDR3 protein. The table records 300,000 to 450,000 distinct CDR3 sequences, about a sixth of them present only once. The sample taken for sequencing was blood. The receptor source for this set is a woman aged 30 to 39 with Graves' hyperthyroidism that later progressed to Graves' ophthalmopathy.

The table lists this clonotype with many counts. The CDR3 region has the DNA TGTGCCAGCAGCTTAGGTGTAGACACTGAAGCTTTCTTT. Translating it yields CASSLGVDTEAFF. The chain carries TRBV7-2 and TRBJ1-1; no reliable D call. The CDR3 is 13 amino acids. The V end was cut by 1 base, the J end by 3 bases, with 6 bases between. Germline values: CDR1 SGHTA, CDR2 FQGNSA. The entire variable domain, with the rest obtained from reference TRBV7-2 and TRBJ1-1, is as follows: GAGVSQSPSNKVTEKGKDVELRCDPISGHTALYWYRQSLGQGLEFLIYFQGNSAPDKSGLPSDRFSAERTGGSVSTLTIQRTQQEDSAVYLCASSLGVDTEAFFGQGTRLTVV.

This clonotype has just a few counts. The chain is built from TRBV5-1 and TRBJ2-1; maybe TRBD2 (5 bases). Germline V lookup: CDR1 SGHRS, CDR2 YFSETQ. Trimming shortened V by 2 bases and J by 9 bases, and 9 bases separated the two germline ends. The length of the CDR3 is 12 residues. The DNA of the CDR3 is TGCGCCAGCAGCTTCTTAGCGAGTGAGCAGTTCTTC. Protein: CASSFLASEQFF.

This clonotype was seen many times. The chain uses TRBV14 and TRBJ1-1, with D unresolved. Per the germline V gene, CDR1 is SGHDN and CDR2 is FVKESK. The germline V and J ends were trimmed by 0 bases and 0 bases, with 11 bases remaining between them. The CDR3 has 16 amino acids. The CDR3 region is CASSQERRWVNTEAFF. For the CDR3, the DNA is TGTGCCAGCAGCCAAGAAAGACGGTGGGTGAACACTGAAGCTTTCTTT.

A note on this clonotype: This may be a read error, as it is one base from a much larger clone. The rearrangement uses TRBV7-9 and TRBJ2-1; D gene ambiguous. The last part of the DNA fits TRBJ2-7 better; the J call may be wrong. CDR3 size: 15 residues. The germline gives CDR1 SEHNR, CDR2 FQNEAQ (reference sequence). Here the CDR3 DNA reads TGTGCCAGCAGCGGCCAGAAGAGCTCCTACAATGAGCAGTACTTC. It codes for CASSGQKSSYNEQYF.

The chain joins TRBV24-1 to TRBJ2-1; D remains unclear. This CDR3 spans 16 amino acids. V was pared by 0 bases and J by 7 bases, with 15 bases between. In germline, CDR1 is KGHDR, CDR2 SFDVKD. The CDR3 sequence is CATSDLGQSGWNEQFF. The CDR3 DNA sequence: TGTGCCACCAGTGATTTGGGGCAGAGTGGGTGGAATGAGCAGTTCTTC.

The chain uses TRBV30 and TRBJ2-7; 10 bases fit TRBD1. CDR1 and CDR2 (germline): GTSNPN, SVGIG (reference sequence). The CDR3 loop spans 13 amino acids. V lost 6 bases and J lost 3; bases outside the gene matches: 5. The CDR3 region has the DNA TGTGCCTGCAAGGGGACAGGGGACTACGAGCAGTACTTC. This sequence encodes CACKGTGDYEQYF.

This clonotype was seen only once. V is TRBV7-8 and J is TRBJ1-1; weak D call: TRBD1 (6 bases). The CDR3 is 15 amino acids. V gave up 2 bases and J gave up 3 bases, with 13 bases separating them. Germline V gene sequence: CDR1 SGHVS, CDR2 FQNEAQ. The DNA of the CDR3 is TGTGCCAGCAGCTTAACAGGGCTCACGGACACTGAAGCTTTCTTT. The encoded protein is CASSLTGLTDTEAFF.

To note about this clonotype: The missing conserved phenylalanine or tryptophan at the end of this CDR3 makes a read error likely. The CDR3 DNA sequence: TGCGCCAGCAGCCCCTCGGGACTAGCCCTCACAGATACGCAGTATCTT. Protein: CASSPSGLALTDTQYL. The V call is TRBV5-1, the J call TRBJ2-3; 9 bases are a match to TRBD2. Germline V lookup: CDR1 SGHRS, CDR2 YFSETQ. The CDR3 loop spans 16 amino acids. After removal of 4 bases from V and 2 bases from J, the junction contained 8 bases not matched to a gene.

V usage is TRBV13 and J usage is TRBJ1-2; 9 bases agree with TRBD1. The CDR3 runs 15 residues. Losses at the gene ends were 5 bases for V and 2 bases for J; bases not matched to a gene: 6. Germline CDR1 is PRHDT and CDR2 is FYEKMQ (reference sequence). CDR3 bases: TGTGCCAGCAGCCCTCCGGACAGGGGAAACTATGGCTACACCTTC. This codes for CASSPPDRGNYGYTF.

The chain employs TRBV19 and TRBJ2-5, with TRBD2 matching 10 bases. Germline CDR1 and CDR2: LNHDA and SQIVND (reference sequence). This CDR3 spans 16 amino acids. The V gene end was trimmed by 5 bases and the J gene end by 4 bases; junction bases not matched to a gene: 10. CDR3 sequence (DNA): TGTGCCAGTAGTCACCTAGCGGGAGCGCGGCGAGAGACCCAGTACTTC. This sequence encodes CASSHLAGARRETQYF. Full variable domain (rest looked up from reference TRBV19 and TRBJ2-5): DGGITQSPKYLFRKEGQNVTLSCEQNLNHDAMYWYRQDPGQGLRLIYYSQIVNDFQKGDIAEGYSVSREKKESFPLTVTSAQKNPTAFYLCASSHLAGARRETQYFGPGTRLLVL.

The table lists this clonotype with many counts. As DNA, the CDR3 is TGTGCCAGCAGCTTAGATCGTCGGCGGGAAGGCTTTGATTCACCCCTCCACTTT. Translating gives CASSLDRRREGFDSPLHF. V is TRBV11-2 and J is TRBJ1-6, with no clear D. Per the germline V gene, CDR1 is SGHAT and CDR2 is FQNNGV. V was pared by 0 bases and J by 8 bases, with 20 bases between. There are 18 residues in the CDR3.

The chain recombines TRBV5-4 with TRBJ2-3; perhaps TRBD2 as D (6 bases). Germline assignment: CDR1 SGHNT and CDR2 YYREEE (reference sequence). Trimming removed 0 bases at V and 2 bases at J, with 16 bases between. The CDR3 runs to 17 residues. The CDR3 is CASSLDEGGAVTDTQYF. Here the CDR3 DNA reads TGTGCCAGCAGCTTGGACGAGGGCGGGGCCGTCACAGATACGCAGTATTTT.

The sample holds many counts of this clonotype. The V gene is TRBV9, the J gene TRBJ2-2; the D is unclear. CDR3 size: 14 residues. Germline values: CDR1 SGDLS, CDR2 YYNGEE. The V end was cut by 0 bases, the J end by 1 base, with 4 bases between. Here the CDR3 reads CASSVALNTGELFF. Here the CDR3 DNA reads TGTGCCAGCAGCGTAGCTCTGAACACCGGGGAGCTGTTTTTT.

Ten or more counts support this clonotype. The chain employs TRBV12-3 or TRBV12-4 and TRBJ2-7; 9 bases are a match to TRBD2. The CDR3 covers 15 residues. V shed 6 bases, J shed 6 bases, and the junction held 12 bases outside the gene matches. The CDR3 DNA sequence: TGTGCCAGCAGATCAGCGGGAGGCCCCTCAAGCGAGCAGTACTTC. Translating it yields CASRSAGGPSSEQYF.

The chain carries TRBV19 and TRBJ2-7; 7 bases align to TRBD1. Losses at the gene ends were 3 bases for V and 4 bases for J; bases not matched to a gene: 9. This CDR3 has 15 residues. Germline assignment: CDR1 LNHDA and CDR2 SQIVND (reference sequence). In DNA, the CDR3 is TGTGCCAGTAGTATTACGAACAGGGGCGCTTACGAGCAGTACTTC. Translating it yields CASSITNRGAYEQYF.

This clonotype was observed a few times. This chain connects TRBV5-1 to TRBJ2-5, with 9 bases fitting TRBD2. CDR3 length: 16 amino acids. The germline CDR1 and CDR2 sequences are SGHRS and YFSETQ. V lost 4 bases to trimming and J lost 2 bases; unmatched junction nucleotides: 9. CDR3 amino acids: CASSRIPTSGQETQYF. CDR3 nucleotides: TGCGCCAGCAGCAGAATACCGACTAGCGGACAAGAGACCCAGTACTTC.

The chain joins TRBV4-1 to TRBJ2-2; a weak D match, TRBD2 (6 bases). Germline V lookup: CDR1 MGHRA, CDR2 YSYEKL. The CDR3 extends over 13 amino acids. Trimming took off 7 bases at V and 8 bases at J, with 14 bases between the two ends. The CDR3 loop reads CASTPDGGGELFF. CDR3 sequence (DNA): TGCGCCAGCACCCCGGATGGAGGGGGGGAGCTGTTTTTT.

At least ten counts were recorded for this clonotype. DNA for the CDR3: TGTGCCAGCAGCCCCCGGACAGAAAGCTCCTATAATTCACCCCTCCACTTT. It is translated as CASSPRTESSYNSPLHF. V usage is TRBV3-1 and J usage is TRBJ1-6; the D gene is possibly TRBD1 (6 bases). The ends were cut back, 4 bases at V and 0 bases at J, with 13 bases in the middle. From germline, CDR1 is LGHDT and CDR2 YNNKEL (reference sequence). The CDR3 is made up of 17 amino acids.

This chain connects TRBV6-1 to TRBJ1-1; D gene ambiguous. This CDR3 contains 12 residues. Germline V lookup: CDR1 MNHNS, CDR2 SASEGT. The germline V and J ends were trimmed by 6 bases and 6 bases, with 11 bases remaining between them. CDR3: CASRTWTAEAFF. CDR3 nucleotides: TGTGCCAGCAGGACCTGGACGGCTGAAGCTTTCTTT.

This clonotype was seen many times. V and J are TRBV2 and TRBJ2-7; no definite D call. Trimming took 1 base from V and 3 from J, leaving 7 bases between them. The CDR3 is 13 amino acids. The germline V gene encodes CDR1 SNHLY and CDR2 FYNNEI. CDR3 coding DNA: TGTGCCAGCAGTGAAGGTGCAGACTACGAGCAGTACTTC. Its protein is CASSEGADYEQYF.

The V call is TRBV3-1, the J call TRBJ2-1, with 9 nucleotides matching TRBD2. The junction had 16 bases not matched to a gene; V was cut back by 0 bases and J by 7 bases. The V gene's germline CDR1 is LGHDT and CDR2 YNNKEL (reference sequence). The length of the CDR3 is 19 residues. CDR3 protein: CASSQEPGGGGRVGNEQFF. The CDR3 region has the DNA TGTGCCAGCAGCCAAGAACCGGGAGGAGGCGGGAGGGTAGGGAATGAGCAGTTCTTC.

This clonotype has ten or more counts. The chain employs TRBV11-2 and TRBJ2-2; no clear D gene. This CDR3 comprises 13 residues. The ends were cut back, 0 bases at V and 4 bases at J, with 3 bases in the middle. The V gene's germline CDR1 is SGHAT and CDR2 FQNNGV. For the CDR3, the DNA is TGTGCCAGCAGCTTAGACGGCACCGGGGAGCTGTTTTTT. Encoded protein: CASSLDGTGELFF.

The chain has TRBV6-1 and TRBJ2-7; 16 nucleotides match TRBD2. CDR1 is MNHNS, CDR2 SASEGT, per germline. J lost 4 bases, V lost 1 base, and 7 bases had no gene match. This CDR3 region has 18 residues. The CDR3 spells CASSEEGTSGRAGYEQYF. In nucleotides, the CDR3 is TGTGCCAGCAGTGAAGAGGGGACTAGCGGGAGGGCCGGGTACGAGCAGTACTTC.

This chain joins TRBV7-9 and TRBJ2-5; the match to TRBD2 covers 15 bases. Losses at the gene ends were 5 bases for V and 2 bases for J; bases not matched to a gene: 12. CDR3 length: 19 amino acids. Germline values: CDR1 SEHNR, CDR2 FQNEAQ (reference sequence). DNA of the CDR3: TGTGCCAGCAGCGCTTGGTCCGGGACTAGCGGGGGGCGGCAAGAGACCCAGTACTTC. Translated, it gives CASSAWSGTSGGRQETQYF. The variable domain in full, with the rest retrieved from reference TRBV7-9 and TRBJ2-5, is DTGVSQNPRHKITKRGQNVTFRCDPISEHNRLYWYRQTLGQGPEFLTYFQNEAQLEKSRLLSDRFSAERPKGSFSTLEIQRTEQGDSAMYLCASSAWSGTSGGRQETQYFGPGTRLLVL.

A few counts support this clonotype. V and J are TRBV30 and TRBJ2-5, with unresolved D. This CDR3 has 14 residues. V dropped 1 base and J dropped 2 bases, with 11 bases sitting between them. CDR1 and CDR2 (germline): GTSNPN, SVGIG (reference sequence). The CDR3 loop is CAWSGAPTQETQYF. The CDR3 DNA reads as TGTGCCTGGAGTGGGGCCCCAACACAAGAGACCCAGTACTTC.

The chain is built from TRBV7-9 and TRBJ2-1; weak D call: TRBD1 (7 bases). The CDR3 sequence is 12 residues long. The germline V gene has CDR1 SEHNR and CDR2 FQNEAQ (reference sequence). Trimming took off 8 bases at V and 10 bases at J, with 15 bases between the two ends. Here the CDR3 reads CASVASGGEQFF. DNA of the CDR3: TGTGCCAGCGTAGCTTCAGGGGGGGAGCAGTTCTTC.

V and J are TRBV18 and TRBJ2-7, with D perhaps TRBD1 (5 bases). Trimming pared 3 bases from V and 5 bases from J, leaving 11 bases between. Per the germline V gene, CDR1 is KGHSH and CDR2 is LQKENI. CDR3 size: 13 residues. DNA of the CDR3: TGTGCCAGCTCACCGGGCAGGGTCCACGAGCAGTACTTC. Protein sequence: CASSPGRVHEQYF.

The rearrangement uses TRBV29-1 and TRBJ2-7; no clear D gene. The V end lost 2 bases, the J end lost 4 bases, and 12 bases lay between the germline ends. This CDR3 contains 13 residues. CDR1 and CDR2 from the germline V gene are SQVTM and ANQGSEA. The CDR3 nucleotides are TGCAGCGTTGAAAAGGAACGAGATTACGAGCAGTACTTC. The encoded protein is CSVEKERDYEQYF.

This chain links TRBV7-2 with TRBJ1-2; TRBD1 might be the D (6 bases). The germline V gene encodes CDR1 SGHTA and CDR2 FQGNSA. The length of the CDR3 is 14 residues. Trimming left V 1 base short and J 6 bases short, with 12 bases between. The CDR3 protein is CASSLGGRGDGYTF. The CDR3 DNA reads as TGTGCCAGCAGCTTAGGGGGCAGGGGAGATGGCTACACCTTC.

This clonotype was detected ten times or more. This chain links TRBV19 with TRBJ1-1; D gene unclear. Trimming cost V 2 bases and J 5 bases, with 30 bases left between them. Germline lookup yields CDR1 LNHDA and CDR2 SQIVND (reference sequence). This CDR3 spans 20 amino acids. The DNA for the CDR3 is TGTGCCAGTAGTATAAGGGTTATGGGTAGGTTGGTCGACGGCAATACTGAAGCTTTCTTT. It codes for CASSIRVMGRLVDGNTEAFF.

The chain is built from TRBV19 and TRBJ2-7, with D possibly matching TRBD1 (6 bases). Germline V lookup: CDR1 LNHDA, CDR2 SQIVND (reference sequence). The CDR3 runs to 13 residues. V was cut by 7 bases and J by 5 bases, with 15 bases left in between. The CDR3 spells CASTNRVGDEQYF. In nucleotides, the CDR3 is TGTGCCAGTACCAACAGGGTAGGCGACGAGCAGTACTTC. Full variable domain (rest looked up from reference TRBV19 and TRBJ2-7): DGGITQSPKYLFRKEGQNVTLSCEQNLNHDAMYWYRQDPGQGLRLIYYSQIVNDFQKGDIAEGYSVSREKKESFPLTVTSAQKNPTAFYLCASTNRVGDEQYFGPGTRLTVT.

This clonotype was counted many times. The rearrangement uses TRBV24-1 and TRBJ2-2; D might be TRBD2 (6 bases). The CDR3 loop spans 15 amino acids. The V gene's germline CDR1 is KGHDR and CDR2 SFDVKD. The V end lost 4 bases, the J end lost 5 bases, and 13 bases lay between the germline ends. In nucleotides, the CDR3 is TGTGCCACCAGTGAGCCGGGACTTAATACCGGGGAGCTGTTTTTT. It encodes CATSEPGLNTGELFF.